The 20 T cell receptor beta chains below come from one sample, sequenced in a study of blood T cell repertoires in COVID-19. Method: immunoSEQ multiplex PCR; TCRdb's copy keeps in-frame clones and lacks some. The table has about 270,000 clones, 80% to 85% seen once; the top ten hold roughly 2.9%. What was sequenced was peripheral blood. Receptor source: a woman aged 60 to 75 with active or convalescent COVID-19.

This chain connects TRBV30 to TRBJ2-1, with 9 bases matching TRBD2. Germline CDR1 is GTSNPN and CDR2 is SVGIG (reference sequence). CDR3 length: 14 amino acids. Trimming at V came to 5 bases and at J to 7 bases, leaving 9 bases not matched to a gene. The CDR3 sequence is CAWGNGLARNEQFF. The CDR3 bases are TGTGCCTGGGGAAATGGACTAGCGAGGAATGAGCAGTTCTTC.

The chain employs TRBV5-1 and TRBJ1-1, with D perhaps TRBD1 (5 bases). V gave up 0 bases and J gave up 6 bases, with 18 bases separating them. Germline V CDR1 and CDR2: SGHRS, YFSETQ. The CDR3 length is 16 residues. The CDR3 is CASSLEDLGLAAEAFF. CDR3 nucleotide sequence: TGCGCCAGCAGCTTGGAAGACTTGGGGCTTGCCGCTGAAGCTTTCTTT.

This chain joins TRBV7-3 and TRBJ2-3, with 11 bases matching TRBD2. The germline V gene has CDR1 SGHTA and CDR2 FQGTGA. The CDR3 has 15 amino acids. V was clipped by 6 bases and J by 3 bases; unmatched bases: 5. In nucleotides, the CDR3 is TGTGCCAGCAGTGTTAGCGGGGGGGCGACAGATACGCAGTATTTT. It encodes CASSVSGGATDTQYF.

The V call is TRBV4-2, the J call TRBJ2-1; 10 bases are a match to TRBD2. Per the germline V gene, CDR1 is LGHNA and CDR2 is YNFKEQ. V shed 5 bases, J shed 0 bases, and the junction held 1 base outside the gene matches. CDR3 length: 15 residues. The CDR3 coding sequence is TGTGCCAGCAGCGGACTAGCGGACTCCTACAATGAGCAGTTCTTC. Translating it yields CASSGLADSYNEQFF.

V and J are TRBV3-1 (or the pseudogene TRBV3-2) and TRBJ2-7; 8 bases fit TRBD2. CDR1 is LGHDT and CDR2 is YNNKEL in the germline V gene (reference sequence). J lost 1 base, V lost 2 bases, and 13 bases had no gene match. The CDR3 is 18 residues long. This CDR3 reads CASSQFHPRAGGSYEQYF. The CDR3 DNA reads as TGTGCCAGCAGCCAATTCCACCCCAGGGCGGGGGGATCCTACGAGCAGTACTTC.

The chain carries TRBV11-2 and TRBJ2-5; tentative D call: TRBD2 (6 bases). There are 13 residues in the CDR3. The ends were cut back, 3 bases at V and 4 bases at J, with 9 bases in the middle. Per the germline V gene, CDR1 is SGHAT and CDR2 is FQNNGV. The CDR3 protein is CASSLGGSETQYF. CDR3 in DNA: TGTGCCAGCAGCTTGGGGGGTTCAGAGACCCAGTACTTC.

DNA of the CDR3: TGTGCCAGCAGTTACTCCGGGTCGGGAGCTGAAGCTTTCTTT. The encoded protein is CASSYSGSGAEAFF. The genes are TRBV6-5 and TRBJ1-1; unclear D gene. In germline, CDR1 is MNHEY, CDR2 SVGAGI. This CDR3 has 14 amino acids. V dropped 0 bases and J dropped 6 bases, with 11 bases sitting between them.

The rearrangement uses TRBV5-3 and TRBJ1-5, with 7 bases identical to TRBD1. TRBV5-3 is placed among ORFs of uncertain function. The CDR3 contains 18 residues. Trimming cost V 0 bases and J 2 bases; bases outside gene matches: 11. The DNA of the CDR3 is TGTGCCAGAAGCTTGGTCCCCCGGGACAGCCAGGGCAATCAGCCCCAGCATTTT. Its protein product is CARSLVPRDSQGNQPQHF.

The V gene is TRBV5-1, the J gene TRBJ1-1; 8 bases align to TRBD1. The CDR3 spans 15 residues. The V and J ends lost 3 bases and 1 base, in that order; junction bases with no gene match: 5. Per the germline V gene, CDR1 is SGHRS and CDR2 is YFSETQ. CDR3 residues: CASSWTGTGNTEAFF. As DNA, the CDR3 is TGCGCCAGCAGCTGGACCGGGACAGGGAACACTGAAGCTTTCTTT.

This chain uses TRBV5-1 with TRBJ1-2; weak D call: TRBD1 (5 bases). The CDR3 loop spans 15 amino acids. Trimming stripped 5 bases from V and 1 base from J, with 15 bases between. CDR1 is SGHRS, CDR2 YFSETQ, per germline. CDR3 nucleotide sequence: TGCGCCAGCAGTGACGGGGGGTACGGTAACTATGGCTACACCTTC. Translating gives CASSDGGYGNYGYTF.

V usage is TRBV6-2 or TRBV6-3 and J usage is TRBJ2-7; 12 nucleotides agree with TRBD1. Losses at the gene ends were 0 bases for V and 4 bases for J; bases not matched to a gene: 4. The length of the CDR3 is 16 residues. CDR1 and CDR2 from the germline V gene are MNHEY and SVGEGT. The CDR3 sequence: CASSYSRDRGQYEQYF. CDR3 sequence (DNA): TGTGCCAGCAGTTACTCGAGGGACAGGGGGCAATACGAGCAGTACTTC.

The V gene is TRBV29-1, the J gene TRBJ2-7, with D possibly being TRBD2 (5 bases). CDR3 size: 14 residues. Trimming left V 4 bases short and J 0 bases short, with 13 bases between. Per germline, CDR1 SQVTM and CDR2 ANQGSEA. The CDR3 spells CSVVPAASSYEQYF. CDR3 nucleotides: TGCAGCGTTGTACCAGCGGCAAGCTCCTACGAGCAGTACTTC.

This rearrangement joins TRBV10-3 to TRBJ2-7; D perhaps matches TRBD2 (5 bases). CDR3 length equals 14 residues. V lost 3 bases and J 3 bases, leaving 12 bases between the germline ends. CDR1 and CDR2 (germline): ENHRY, SYGVKD. The CDR3 loop is CAISDEGSLYEQYF. CDR3 in DNA: TGTGCCATCAGTGATGAGGGATCGCTCTACGAGCAGTACTTC.

The chain couples TRBV7-9 to TRBJ1-1, with D possibly TRBD1 on 6 matching bases. The CDR3 consists of 17 residues. The germline gives CDR1 SEHNR, CDR2 FQNEAQ (reference sequence). Between the trimmed V and J ends, which lost 1 base and 1 base, there was a span of 16 bases. CDR3 loop: CASSLGTVGVWNTEAFF. The CDR3 coding sequence is TGTGCCAGCAGCTTAGGGACAGTGGGGGTTTGGAACACTGAAGCTTTCTTT.

The chain combines TRBV5-5 with TRBJ1-5, with D hard to call. This CDR3 region has 14 residues. Germline-derived CDR1 and CDR2 are SGHKS and YYEKEE (reference sequence). Deletions cut 3 bases from V and 5 bases from J, with 12 bases between. The CDR3 here is CASSSQQVDQPQHF. Written as DNA, the CDR3 is TGTGCCAGCAGCTCGCAGCAGGTCGATCAGCCCCAGCATTTT.

The sample holds one count of this clone. V is TRBV27 and J is TRBJ1-5; D gene uncertain. Trimming removed 5 bases at V and 4 bases at J, with 9 bases between. The CDR3 runs 13 residues. Germline values: CDR1 MNHEY, CDR2 SMNVEV (reference sequence). The chain's CDR3 is CASSNQFNQPQHF. CDR3 sequence (DNA): TGTGCCAGCAGTAATCAGTTTAATCAGCCCCAGCATTTT.

CDR3 sequence (DNA): TGTGCCAGCAGCTTAGCGCGGGACAGGGGTGCAGGAGGCAATCAGCCCCAGCATTTT. Its protein is CASSLARDRGAGGNQPQHF. The chain carries TRBV7-9 and TRBJ1-5; 10 bases line up with TRBD1. Unmatched junction bases numbered 10, after V lost 0 bases and J lost 2 bases. Germline assignment: CDR1 SEHNR and CDR2 FQNEAQ (reference sequence). The CDR3 loop spans 19 amino acids.

This clone has only a few counts. The chain links TRBV7-2 to TRBJ2-5; 9 nucleotides align to TRBD2. This CDR3 is built from 15 residues. Germline-derived CDR1 and CDR2 are SGHTA and FQGNSA. J lost 5 bases, V lost 1 base, and 5 bases had no gene match. The CDR3 nucleotides read TGTGCCAGCAGCTTAGTGGGACTAGCTCAGGAGACCCAGTACTTC. Translating it yields CASSLVGLAQETQYF.

The chain has TRBV5-1 and TRBJ2-1, with 8 bases lining up with TRBD1. The V gene's germline CDR1 is SGHRS and CDR2 YFSETQ. The CDR3 has 12 amino acids. V gave up 7 bases and J gave up 6 bases; unmatched junction bases: 3. The CDR3 coding sequence is TGCGCCAGCGGACAGGGTCGCAATGAGCAGTTCTTC. Translating gives CASGQGRNEQFF.

The chain combines TRBV9 with TRBJ2-2; the match to TRBD1 covers 8 bases. CDR1 and CDR2 from the germline V gene are SGDLS and YYNGEE. This CDR3 region has 16 residues. Losses at the gene ends were 0 bases for V and 1 base for J; bases not matched to a gene: 2. The chain's CDR3 is CASSVAGTGNTGELFF. The DNA of the CDR3 is TGTGCCAGCAGCGTAGCCGGGACAGGGAACACCGGGGAGCTGTTTTTT.